This entry concerns a single TCR beta chain. Its antigen is undetermined. TCRdb's table, derived via immunoSEQ multiplex PCR, lists solely in-frame clones and lacks some. The data contain tens of thousands of clones, 80% to 95% of them singletons. The data originate from a study of a mutant IDH1 vaccine in newly diagnosed glioma. Looking at the study overall: The start of vaccination came 4-6 weeks after radiotherapy alone, or with temozolomide cycles.

The study's findings and limits: Across multiple MHC alleles, almost 95% of patients had vaccine-induced responses.

The CDR3 totals 15 residues. V was shortened by 0 bases and J by 3 bases, with 8 bases between the two germline ends. The germline CDR1 and CDR2 sequences are MGHRA and YSYEKL. Time point indicated: week 47, end of study. With topical imiquimod, each dose of the vaccine consisted of 300 ug of mutant IDH1 20-mer peptide. This receptor was identified in a woman between 40 and 55 years old with glioma. The specimen comprised PBMCs, sampled from a glioma patient whose treatment included an IDH1 peptide vaccine. The chain combines TRBV4-1 with TRBJ2-2, with D perhaps matching TRBD1 (6 bases). CDR3 amino acids: CASSQEWGHTGELFF. The CDR3 nucleotides read TGCGCCAGCAGCCAAGAATGGGGGCACACCGGGGAGCTGTTTTTT.